The TCR beta chain described here comes from a study of blood T cell repertoires in COVID-19. As for the study in general: Sources were T cells, B-cell-depleted T cells, or PBMCs; the material itself was cDNA or gDNA.

Sequencing used immunoSEQ multiplex PCR; TCRdb keeps in-frame clones, though not all of them. The sample has under 150,000 clones; 75% to 90% are singletons. The receptor was isolated from a woman in her 40s with acute or convalescent COVID-19. Input material: peripheral blood.

The CDR3 DNA reads TGTGCCAGCAGCGAGGGGGGGTCCTACAATGAGCAGTTCTTC. Its translation: CASSEGGSYNEQFF. V gene TRBV11-3 combines with J gene TRBJ2-1; weak D call: TRBD2 (7 bases). The CDR3 covers 14 residues. The V gene lost 5 bases and the J gene lost 1 base, with 9 bases spanning the gap. Germline V gives CDR1 SGHNT, CDR2 YENEEA.